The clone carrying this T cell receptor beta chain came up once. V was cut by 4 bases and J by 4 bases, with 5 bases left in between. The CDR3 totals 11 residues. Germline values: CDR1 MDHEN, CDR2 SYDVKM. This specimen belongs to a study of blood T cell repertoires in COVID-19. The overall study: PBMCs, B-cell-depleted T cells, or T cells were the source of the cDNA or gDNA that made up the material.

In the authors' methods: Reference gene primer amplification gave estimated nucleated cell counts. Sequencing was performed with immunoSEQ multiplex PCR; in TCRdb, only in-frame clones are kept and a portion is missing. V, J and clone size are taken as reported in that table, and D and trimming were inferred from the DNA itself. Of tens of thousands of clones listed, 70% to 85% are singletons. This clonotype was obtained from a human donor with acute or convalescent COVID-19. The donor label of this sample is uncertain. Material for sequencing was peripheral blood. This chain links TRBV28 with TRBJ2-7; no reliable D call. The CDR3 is CASSSPYEQYF. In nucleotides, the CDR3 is TGTGCCAGCAGTTCCCCGTACGAGCAGTACTTC.